This T cell receptor (beta chain) was recorded in a study of T cell responses to AZD1222 COVID-19 vaccine. The study, taken as a whole, reports: Just a handful of people given AZD1222 tested seropositive at baseline.

Libraries were prepared by immunoSEQ multiplex PCR; TCRdb keeps only in-frame clonotypes and omits some of them. The sample includes some 100,000 clones, about 82% of them seen just once. A word on this clone: Its target is unknown.

This CDR3 region has 14 residues. J lost 4 bases, V lost 7 bases, and 5 bases had no gene match. Germline CDR1 reads LNHNV; CDR2 reads YYDKDF (reference sequence). Sample: peripheral blood, taken on day 0 of AZD1222 vaccination. The chain joins TRBV15 to TRBJ2-1, with TRBD1 matching over 9 bases. The sequence derives from an adult in good health. The CDR3: CATNPGQGYNEQFF. The CDR3 coding sequence is TGTGCCACCAATCCGGGACAGGGATACAATGAGCAGTTCTTC.